The clone carrying this T cell receptor beta chain was picked up many times. What it binds is not known. From roughly 400 ng of RNA, a library with molecular barcoded alpha/delta and beta/gamma adaptors was made. TCRdb recomputed calls from the reads with MiXCR, one row per CDR3 protein. The data show approximately 140,000 distinct CDR3 sequences, with around 13% seen just once and about 7.7% held by the top ten. Germline V gene lookup returns CDR1 MDHEN and CDR2 SYDVKM. Trimming cost V 8 bases and J 14 bases; bases outside gene matches: 18. CDR3 size: 15 residues. This record comes from a study of read filtering for tumor transcriptome and immune sequencing. Overall study: Transcriptome libraries were built from DNase-treated RNA. IR-seq gave about 3.5 to 10.27 million TCR reads per sample; RNA-seq gave about 80 to 1273. General study results and limits: Compared with RNA-seq, IR-seq gave much higher clonotype depth and reliability. Sorted CD138-negative bone marrow cells were not purified T cells.

Sequences were obtained from a population of CD138-negative cells sorted from bone marrow. The clonotype comes from a donor older than 35 with multiple myeloma. The V gene is TRBV28, the J gene TRBJ2-3, with TRBD1 matching over 11 bases. CDR3 loop: CASGKMRGQGVQLYF. The CDR3 DNA is TGTGCCAGCGGCAAAATGCGGGGACAGGGGGTCCAATTGTATTTT.